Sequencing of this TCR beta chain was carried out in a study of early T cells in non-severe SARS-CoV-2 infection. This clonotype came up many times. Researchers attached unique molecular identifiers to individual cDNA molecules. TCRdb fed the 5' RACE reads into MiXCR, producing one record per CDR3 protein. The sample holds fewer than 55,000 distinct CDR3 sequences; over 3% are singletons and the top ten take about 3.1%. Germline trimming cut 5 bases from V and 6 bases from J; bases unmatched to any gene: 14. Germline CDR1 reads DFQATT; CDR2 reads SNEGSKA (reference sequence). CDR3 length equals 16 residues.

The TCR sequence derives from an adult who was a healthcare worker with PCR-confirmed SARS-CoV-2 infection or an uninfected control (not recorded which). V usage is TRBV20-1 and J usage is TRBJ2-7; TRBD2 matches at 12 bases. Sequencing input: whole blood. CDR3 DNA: TGCAGTGCTCCGGACTCACTAGCGGGAGGTCGCTCCGAGCAGTACTTC. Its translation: CSAPDSLAGGRSEQYF.